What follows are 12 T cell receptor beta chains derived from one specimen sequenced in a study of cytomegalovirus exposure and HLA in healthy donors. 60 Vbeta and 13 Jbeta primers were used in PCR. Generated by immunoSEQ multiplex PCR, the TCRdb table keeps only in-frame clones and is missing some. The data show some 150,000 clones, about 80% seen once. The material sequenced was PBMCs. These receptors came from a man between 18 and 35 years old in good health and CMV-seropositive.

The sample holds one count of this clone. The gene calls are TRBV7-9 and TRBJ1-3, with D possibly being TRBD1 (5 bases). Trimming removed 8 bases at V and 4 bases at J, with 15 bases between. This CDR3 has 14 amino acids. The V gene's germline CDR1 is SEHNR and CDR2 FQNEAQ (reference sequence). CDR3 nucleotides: TGTGCCAGCGGGGCTTTCCATGCAGGAAACACCATATATTTT. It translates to CASGAFHAGNTIYF.

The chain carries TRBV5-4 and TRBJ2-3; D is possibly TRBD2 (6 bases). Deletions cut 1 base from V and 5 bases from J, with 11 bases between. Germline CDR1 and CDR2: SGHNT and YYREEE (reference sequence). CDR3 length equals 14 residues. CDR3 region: CASSLRDGGDTQYF. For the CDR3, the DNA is TGTGCCAGCAGCTTGAGGGACGGGGGAGATACGCAGTATTTT.

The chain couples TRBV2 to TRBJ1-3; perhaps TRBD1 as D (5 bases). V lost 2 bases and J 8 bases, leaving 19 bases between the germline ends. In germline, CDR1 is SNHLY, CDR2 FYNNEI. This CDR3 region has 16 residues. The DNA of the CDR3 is TGTGCCAGCAGTGAATTGGGATTTGGACATTCGGACACCATATATTTT. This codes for CASSELGFGHSDTIYF.

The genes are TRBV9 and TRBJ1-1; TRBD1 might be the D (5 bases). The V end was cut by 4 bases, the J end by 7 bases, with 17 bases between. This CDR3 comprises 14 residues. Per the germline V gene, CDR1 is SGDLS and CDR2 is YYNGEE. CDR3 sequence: CASSQNLPTDEAFF. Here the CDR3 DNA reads TGTGCCAGCAGCCAAAATCTCCCGACAGATGAAGCTTTCTTT.

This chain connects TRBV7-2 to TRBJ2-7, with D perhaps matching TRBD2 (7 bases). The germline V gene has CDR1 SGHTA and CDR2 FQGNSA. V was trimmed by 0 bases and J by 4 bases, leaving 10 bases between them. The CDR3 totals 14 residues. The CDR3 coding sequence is TGTGCCAGCAGCTTAGCGGGGGGGCGGTACGAGCAGTACTTC. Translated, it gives CASSLAGGRYEQYF.

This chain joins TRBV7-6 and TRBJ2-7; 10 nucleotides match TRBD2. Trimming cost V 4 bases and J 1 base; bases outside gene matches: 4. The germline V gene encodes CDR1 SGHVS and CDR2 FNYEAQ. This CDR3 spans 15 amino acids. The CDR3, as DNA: TGTGCCAGCAGCTCCGGGACTAGCGCGTCCTACGAGCAGTACTTC. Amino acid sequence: CASSSGTSASYEQYF.

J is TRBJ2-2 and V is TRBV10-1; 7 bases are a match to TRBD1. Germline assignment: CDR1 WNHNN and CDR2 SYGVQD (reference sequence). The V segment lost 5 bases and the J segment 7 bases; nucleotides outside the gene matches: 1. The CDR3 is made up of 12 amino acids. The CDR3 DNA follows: TGCGCCAGCAGTTGGGACAGCGGGGAGCTGTTTTTT. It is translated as CASSWDSGELFF.

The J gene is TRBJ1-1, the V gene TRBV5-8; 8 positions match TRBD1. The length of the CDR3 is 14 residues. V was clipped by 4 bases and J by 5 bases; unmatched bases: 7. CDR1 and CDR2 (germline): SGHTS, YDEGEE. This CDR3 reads CASSPRTGWTEAFF. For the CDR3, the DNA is TGTGCCAGCAGCCCCCGGACAGGGTGGACTGAAGCTTTCTTT.

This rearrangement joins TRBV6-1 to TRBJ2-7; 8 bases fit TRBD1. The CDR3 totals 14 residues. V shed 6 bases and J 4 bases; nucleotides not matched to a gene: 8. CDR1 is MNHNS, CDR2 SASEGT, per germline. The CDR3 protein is CASSPGTGVYEQYF. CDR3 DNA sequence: TGTGCCAGCAGCCCCGGGACAGGAGTATACGAGCAGTACTTC.

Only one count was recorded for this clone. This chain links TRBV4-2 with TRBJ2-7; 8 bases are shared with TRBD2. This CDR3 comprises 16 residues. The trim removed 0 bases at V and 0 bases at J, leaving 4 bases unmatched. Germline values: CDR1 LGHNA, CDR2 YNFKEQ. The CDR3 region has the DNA TGTGCCAGCAGCCAAGATGGTAGCGGGGTCTCCTACGAGCAGTACTTC. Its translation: CASSQDGSGVSYEQYF.

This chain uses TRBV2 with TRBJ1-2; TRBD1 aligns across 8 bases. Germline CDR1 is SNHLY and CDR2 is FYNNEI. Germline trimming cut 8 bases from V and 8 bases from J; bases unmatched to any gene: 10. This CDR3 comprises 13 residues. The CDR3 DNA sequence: TGTGCCAGCGTACCACAGGGGGTAGAGGGCTACACCTTC. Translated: CASVPQGVEGYTF.

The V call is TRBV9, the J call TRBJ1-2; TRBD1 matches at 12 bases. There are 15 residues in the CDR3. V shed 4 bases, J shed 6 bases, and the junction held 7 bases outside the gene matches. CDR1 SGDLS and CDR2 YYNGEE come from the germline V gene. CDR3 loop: CASSTRDRGQNGYTF. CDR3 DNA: TGTGCCAGCAGCACCCGGGACAGGGGGCAGAATGGCTACACCTTC.